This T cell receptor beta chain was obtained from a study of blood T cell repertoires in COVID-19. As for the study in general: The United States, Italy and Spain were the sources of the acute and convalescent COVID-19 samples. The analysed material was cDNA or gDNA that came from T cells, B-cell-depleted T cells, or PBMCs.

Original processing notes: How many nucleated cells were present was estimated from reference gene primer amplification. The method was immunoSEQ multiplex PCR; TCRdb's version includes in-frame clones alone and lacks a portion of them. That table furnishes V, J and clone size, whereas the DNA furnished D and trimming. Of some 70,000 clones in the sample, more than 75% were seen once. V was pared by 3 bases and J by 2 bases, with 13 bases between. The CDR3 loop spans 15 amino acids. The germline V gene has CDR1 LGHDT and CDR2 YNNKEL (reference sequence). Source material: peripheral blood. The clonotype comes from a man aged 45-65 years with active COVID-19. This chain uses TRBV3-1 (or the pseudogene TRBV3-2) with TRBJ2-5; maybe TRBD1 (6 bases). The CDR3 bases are TGTGCCAGCAGCCAGTTTCTGGGGGCACAAGAGACCCAGTACTTC. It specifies CASSQFLGAQETQYF.